This T cell receptor (beta chain) stems from a study of blood T cell repertoires in COVID-19. Study overall: There were acute and convalescent COVID-19 samples, and they came from the United States, Italy and Spain. PBMCs, B-cell-depleted T cells, or T cells were the source of the cDNA or gDNA that made up the material.

The CDR3 loop spans 16 amino acids. The germline gives CDR1 LNHDA, CDR2 SQIVND (reference sequence). The J segment lost 3 bases and the V segment lost 2 bases, leaving 6 bases of the junction unmatched. Original processing methods: The assay estimated nucleated cells by amplifying reference gene primers. Profiling relied on immunoSEQ multiplex PCR, and the TCRdb table lists in-frame clones only, not all of them. V, J and clone size reflect that table, while D and trimming were determined from the DNA. The table records 40,000 to 55,000 clones, 82% of them present only once. This clonotype was obtained from a human donor with acute or convalescent COVID-19. The donor label of this sample is uncertain. The chain carries TRBV19 and TRBJ2-2, with 7 positions matching TRBD2. The sequencing sample was made of peripheral blood. The CDR3 sequence: CASSISGAGDTGELFF. The CDR3 region has the DNA TGTGCCAGTAGTATAAGCGGGGCCGGTGACACCGGGGAGCTGTTTTTT.